This is a list of T cell receptor beta chains from one sample in a study of identifying expanded T cells in peripheral blood. Some clones are missing from TCRdb's copy, which holds only in-frame ones; the method was immunoSEQ multiplex PCR. Of 100,000 to 150,000 clones detected, about 88% appear once; the ten largest clones hold less than 10%. Sequenced: blood. The receptors derive from a person aged 18 to 70 in good health. Each CDR3 is given with its conserved first and last residue. D genes are given only for firm matches. For some rows the clone size is stated as once, few or many, or as a class when expanded; others skip it.

D gene,V gene,clone size,J gene,CDR3 protein,CDR3 DNA
NA,TRBV11-3,once,TRBJ2-1,CASARGGTNNEQFF,TGTGCCAGCGCCCGCGGCGGGACCAACAATGAGCAGTTCTTC
TRBD2,TRBV6-6,NA,TRBJ2-7,CASSYGAGGNYEQYF,TGTGCCAGCAGTTACGGGGCGGGAGGGAACTACGAGCAGTACTTC
NA,TRBV30,many,TRBJ1-6,CAWAGQGYSPLHF,TGTGCCTGGGCGGGGCAGGGTTATTCACCCCTCCACTTT
TRBD1,TRBV2,NA,TRBJ1-5,CASSESRQGSNQPQHF,TGTGCCAGCAGTGAATCCCGACAGGGTAGCAATCAGCCCCAGCATTTT
NA,TRBV7-3,once,TRBJ1-1,CASSLGQITEAFF,TGTGCCAGCAGCTTAGGACAGATCACTGAAGCTTTCTTT
NA,TRBV14,once,TRBJ2-7,CASSQDSVSYEQYF,TGTGCCAGCAGCCAAGATTCGGTTTCCTACGAGCAGTACTTC
NA,TRBV10-3,NA,TRBJ1-2,CAISESRRGGYGYTF,TGTGCCATCAGTGAGTCGCGCAGGGGTGGGTATGGCTACACCTTC
NA,TRBV10-1,NA,TRBJ2-1,CASSENLGLNEQFF,TGCGCCAGCAGTGAGAATTTAGGGTTAAATGAGCAGTTCTTC
TRBD1,TRBV13,NA,TRBJ1-6,CASSPYSGTGGSPLHF,TGTGCCAGCAGCCCTTATAGCGGGACAGGGGGTTCACCCCTCCACTTT
NA,TRBV19,NA,TRBJ2-5,CASSNMGGETQYF,TGTGCCAGTAGTAACATGGGGGGAGAGACCCAGTACTTC
NA,TRBV14,NA,TRBJ2-3,CASSQDPGADTQYF,TGTGCCAGCAGCCAAGATCCGGGAGCAGATACGCAGTATTTT
TRBD2,TRBV18,many,TRBJ2-5,CASSSPGLAKGETQYF,TGTGCCAGCTCGTCGCCGGGACTAGCCAAAGGAGAGACCCAGTACTTC
NA,TRBV5-1,once,TRBJ2-5,CASSMNKGQETQYF,TGCGCCAGCAGCATGAATAAGGGGCAAGAGACCCAGTACTTC
NA,TRBV23-1,few,TRBJ1-3,CASSQSEGRDTIYF,TGCGCCAGCAGTCAATCGGAGGGGAGAGACACCATATATTTT
NA,TRBV2,NA,TRBJ1-1,CASSEQWGRGRGNTEAFF,TGTGCCAGCAGTGAACAATGGGGCAGGGGAAGGGGGAACACTGAAGCTTTCTTT
TRBD2,TRBV7-2,NA,TRBJ2-5,CASSWTRKETQYF,TGTGCCAGCAGCTGGACTAGAAAGGAGACCCAGTACTTC
NA,TRBV30,NA,TRBJ2-5,CAWSRGREETQYF,TGTGCCTGGAGTCGGGGCAGGGAAGAGACCCAGTACTTC
TRBD2,TRBV9,NA,TRBJ2-1,CASSPGARGGNNEQFF,TGTGCCAGCAGCCCCGGTGCCCGGGGGGGAAACAATGAGCAGTTCTTC
TRBD1,TRBV7-2,once,TRBJ1-5,CASSVGTGGLQPQHF,TGTGCCAGCAGCGTCGGGACAGGGGGCCTTCAGCCCCAGCATTTT
NA,TRBV12-5,once,TRBJ1-5,CASGLVRGRQGPYSNQPQHF,TGTGCTAGTGGTTTGGTAAGGGGCAGGCAGGGCCCCTATAGCAATCAGCCCCAGCATTTT
NA,TRBV9,NA,TRBJ1-1,CASSVDVGMNTEAFF,TGTGCCAGCAGCGTAGATGTAGGAATGAACACTGAAGCTTTCTTT
TRBD1,TRBV18,few,TRBJ2-7,CASSPDRYEQYF,TGTGCCAGCTCACCGGACAGGTACGAGCAGTACTTC
NA,TRBV2,NA,TRBJ2-5,CASMRGMETQYF,TGTGCCAGCATGAGGGGGATGGAGACCCAGTACTTC
NA,TRBV7-3,NA,TRBJ1-1,CASAQGRDTEAFF,TGTGCCAGCGCCCAGGGGAGGGACACTGAAGCTTTCTTT
NA,TRBV28,few,TRBJ1-1,CASSTPGHLMNTEAFF,TGTGCCAGCAGCACCCCGGGACACCTTATGAACACTGAAGCTTTCTTT
NA,TRBV7-9,NA,TRBJ1-1,CASSFQAMNTEAFF,TGTGCCAGCAGCTTCCAGGCAATGAACACTGAAGCTTTCTTT
NA,TRBV21-1,NA,TRBJ2-7,CASSKVRETYEQYF,TGTGCCAGCAGCAAAGTCAGGGAGACCTACGAGCAGTACTTC
TRBD2,TRBV19,NA,TRBJ2-6,CASSLLAGDGANVLTF,TGTGCCAGTAGCCTACTAGCGGGGGATGGGGCCAACGTCCTGACTTTC
TRBD1,TRBV12-5,once,TRBJ1-5,CASGSRVGIGQGVSNQPQHF,TGTGCTAGTGGTTCCCGTGTAGGTATCGGACAGGGAGTCAGCAATCAGCCCCAGCATTTT
TRBD1,TRBV14,NA,TRBJ1-2,CASSPRTGDGYTF,TGTGCCAGCAGCCCTAGGACAGGTGATGGCTACACCTTC
NA,TRBV6-5,few,TRBJ2-3,CASTSGATHTQYF,TGTGCCAGCACCTCCGGGGCGACCCATACGCAGTATTTT
NA,TRBV7-9,once,TRBJ1-5,CASSFVSGPGNQPQHF,TGTGCCAGCAGCTTTGTGTCTGGGCCAGGTAATCAGCCCCAGCATTTT
NA,TRBV20-1,NA,TRBJ1-5,CSAGINQPQHF,TGCAGTGCTGGAATCAATCAGCCCCAGCATTTT
TRBD2,TRBV29-1,once,TRBJ2-3,CSVDYGGDTDTQYF,TGCAGCGTGGACTACGGGGGGGACACAGATACGCAGTATTTT
NA,TRBV25-1,NA,TRBJ2-1,CASSEGVSEQFF,TGTGCCAGCAGTGAAGGGGTTAGCGAGCAGTTCTTC
NA,TRBV10-2,NA,TRBJ2-1,CATLKRALDNEQFF,TGCGCCACTCTCAAGCGGGCGTTGGACAATGAGCAGTTCTTC
NA,TRBV7-6,NA,TRBJ2-5,CASSLNGGSQETQYF,TGTGCCAGCAGCTTAAATGGGGGGAGCCAAGAGACCCAGTACTTC
NA,TRBV4-2,NA,TRBJ1-1,CASSQEGGMNTEAFF,TGTGCCAGCAGCCAAGAAGGGGGTATGAACACTGAAGCTTTCTTT
TRBD1,TRBV6-6,many,TRBJ2-7,CASSGTGVVVYEQYF,TGTGCCAGCAGTGGAACAGGGGTGGTAGTCTACGAGCAGTACTTC
TRBD1,TRBV28,NA,TRBJ2-1,CASSGSGTGDNEQFF,TGTGCCAGCAGTGGGTCCGGGACAGGGGATAATGAGCAGTTCTTC
NA,TRBV5-1,NA,TRBJ2-7,CASSSLAATYEQYF,TGCGCCAGCAGCTCCTTAGCGGCAACCTACGAGCAGTACTTC
TRBD1,TRBV2,NA,TRBJ1-3,CASSRQGASARSGNTIYF,TGTGCCAGCAGCCGACAGGGCGCCTCCGCCCGCTCTGGAAACACCATATATTTT
NA,TRBV4-1,NA,TRBJ2-5,CASSQERGRLQETQYF,TGCGCCAGCAGCCAAGAGCGGGGCAGGCTCCAAGAGACCCAGTACTTC
TRBD1,TRBV2,few,TRBJ1-5,CASTPGGGQPQHF,TGTGCCAGCACCCCAGGGGGAGGTCAGCCCCAGCATTTT
TRBD2,TRBV10-1,NA,TRBJ2-1,CASSAGLAGQVWFF,TGCGCCAGCAGCGCGGGACTAGCAGGACAAGTGTGGTTCTTC